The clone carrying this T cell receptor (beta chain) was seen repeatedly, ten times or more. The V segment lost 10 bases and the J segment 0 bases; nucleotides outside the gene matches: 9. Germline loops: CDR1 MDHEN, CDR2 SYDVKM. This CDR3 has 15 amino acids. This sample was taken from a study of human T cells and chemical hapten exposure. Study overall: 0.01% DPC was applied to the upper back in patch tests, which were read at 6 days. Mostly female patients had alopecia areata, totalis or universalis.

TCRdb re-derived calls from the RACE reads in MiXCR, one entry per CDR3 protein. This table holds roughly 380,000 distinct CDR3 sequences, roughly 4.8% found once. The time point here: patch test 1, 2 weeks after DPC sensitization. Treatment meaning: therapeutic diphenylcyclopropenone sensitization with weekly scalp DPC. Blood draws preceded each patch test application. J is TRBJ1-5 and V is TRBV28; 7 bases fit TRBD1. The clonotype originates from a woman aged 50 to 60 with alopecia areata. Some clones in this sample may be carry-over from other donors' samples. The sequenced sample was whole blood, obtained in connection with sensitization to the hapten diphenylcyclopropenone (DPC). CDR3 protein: CATSRDRLSNQPQHF. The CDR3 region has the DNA TGTGCCACCTCACGGGACAGACTTAGCAATCAGCCCCAGCATTTT.